The text below deals with one T cell receptor beta chain. The CDR3 runs 16 residues. V was clipped by 1 base and J by 7 bases, with 14 bases between them. Germline CDR1 reads SGHAT; CDR2 reads FQDESV (reference sequence). Clones were sequenced by immunoSEQ multiplex PCR, and TCRdb holds only the in-frame ones, with some missing. The sample lists 500,000 to 850,000 clones; about 90% were seen once. The data belong to a study of shared T cell receptors in the human thymus. The same sample was also used in a study of human thymus T cells. This second study notes: Healthy Finnish infants undergoing corrective surgery for congenital heart defects were the donors. Corrective cardiac operations yielded the resected thymus tissue. The authors found apparently biased V and J gene usage in thymic and blood repertoires. Related research reported highly overlapping thymic repertoires among unrelated individuals.

The sequenced sample was thymocytes. The chain recombines TRBV11-1 with TRBJ1-6; a possible D gene is TRBD1 (6 bases). This clonotype was obtained from a boy less than two years old with a congenital heart defect. The CDR3 region is CASSLGPTGPNSPLHF. DNA for the CDR3: TGTGCCAGCAGCTTAGGTCCTACAGGGCCGAATTCACCCCTCCACTTT.